Given below is one T cell receptor beta chain in context. Its antigen is undetermined. This entry is derived from a study of cytomegalovirus exposure and HLA in healthy donors. General observations from the study: Productive status was seen about 87% or about 30% of the time for most TCR beta V segments in an earlier analysis.

The CDR3 has 16 residues. Germline-derived CDR1 and CDR2 are MNHEY and SMNVEV (reference sequence). The V gene lost 2 bases and the J gene lost 4 bases, with 17 bases spanning the gap. Primers for the PCR totalled 60 Vbeta and 13 Jbeta. Sequenced by immunoSEQ multiplex PCR; TCRdb stores in-frame clones only, minus some. The sample lists approximately 160,000 clones, roughly three quarters occurring once. Every donor was a healthy person donating bone marrow. The receptor comes from a woman aged 45-59 years in good health and CMV-seropositive. The source material was PBMCs. J is TRBJ1-2 and V is TRBV27; a possible D gene is TRBD1 (6 bases). DNA of the CDR3: TGTGCCAGCAGTTTAGAGGCCGGACAGCGTAGCTATGGCTACACCTTC. Translated, it gives CASSLEAGQRSYGYTF.